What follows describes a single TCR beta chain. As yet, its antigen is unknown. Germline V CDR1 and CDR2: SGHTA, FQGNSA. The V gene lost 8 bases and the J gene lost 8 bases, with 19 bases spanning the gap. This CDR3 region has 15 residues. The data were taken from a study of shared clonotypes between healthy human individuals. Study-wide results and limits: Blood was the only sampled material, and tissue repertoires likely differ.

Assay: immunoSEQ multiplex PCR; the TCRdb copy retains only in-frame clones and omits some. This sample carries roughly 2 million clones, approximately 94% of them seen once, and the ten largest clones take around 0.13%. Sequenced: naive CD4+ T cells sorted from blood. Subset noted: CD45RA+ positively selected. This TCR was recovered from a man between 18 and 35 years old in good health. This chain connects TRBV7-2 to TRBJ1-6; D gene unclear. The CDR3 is CASGRRFSQDSPLHF. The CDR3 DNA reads TGTGCCAGCGGTCGACGGTTTTCCCAGGATTCACCCCTCCACTTT.